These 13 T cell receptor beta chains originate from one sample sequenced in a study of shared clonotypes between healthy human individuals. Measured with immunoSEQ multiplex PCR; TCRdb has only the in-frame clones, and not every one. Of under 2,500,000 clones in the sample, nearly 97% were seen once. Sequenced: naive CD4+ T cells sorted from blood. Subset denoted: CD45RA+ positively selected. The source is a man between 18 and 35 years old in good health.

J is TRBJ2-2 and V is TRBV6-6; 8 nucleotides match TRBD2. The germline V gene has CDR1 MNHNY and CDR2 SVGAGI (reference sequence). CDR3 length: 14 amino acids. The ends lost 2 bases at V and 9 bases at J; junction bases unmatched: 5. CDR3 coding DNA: TGTGCCAGCAGTTACCGGGAGGGGAACCGGGAGCTGTTTTTT. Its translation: CASSYREGNRELFF.

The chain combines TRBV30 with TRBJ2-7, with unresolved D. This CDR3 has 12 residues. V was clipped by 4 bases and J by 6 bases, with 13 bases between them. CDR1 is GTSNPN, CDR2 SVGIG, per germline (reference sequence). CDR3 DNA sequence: TGTGCCTGGAATAAGGGTCTTGGCGAGCAGTACTTC. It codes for CAWNKGLGEQYF.

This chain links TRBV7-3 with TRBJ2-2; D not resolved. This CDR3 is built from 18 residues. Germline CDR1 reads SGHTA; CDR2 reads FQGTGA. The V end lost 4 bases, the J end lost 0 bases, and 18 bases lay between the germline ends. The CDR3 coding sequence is TGTGCCAGCAGCTCACTAACGGGCCGCGCCCCGAACACCGGGGAGCTGTTTTTT. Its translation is CASSSLTGRAPNTGELFF. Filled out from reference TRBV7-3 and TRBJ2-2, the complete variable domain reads GAGVSQTPSNKVTEKGKYVELRCDPISGHTALYWYRQSLGQGPEFLIYFQGTGAADDSGLPNDRFFAVRPEGSVSTLKIQRTERGDSAVYLCASSSLTGRAPNTGELFFGEGSRLTVL.

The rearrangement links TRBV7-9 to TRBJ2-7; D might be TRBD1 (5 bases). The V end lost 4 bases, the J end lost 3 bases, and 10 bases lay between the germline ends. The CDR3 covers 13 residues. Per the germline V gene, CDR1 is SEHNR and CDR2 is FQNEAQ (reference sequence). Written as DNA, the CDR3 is TGTGCCAGCAGCTCCGACAGTATCTACGAGCAGTACTTC. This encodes CASSSDSIYEQYF.

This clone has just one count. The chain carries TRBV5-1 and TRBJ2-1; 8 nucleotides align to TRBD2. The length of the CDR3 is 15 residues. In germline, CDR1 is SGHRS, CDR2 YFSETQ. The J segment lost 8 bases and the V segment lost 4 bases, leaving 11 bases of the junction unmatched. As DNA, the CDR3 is TGCGCCAGCAGCCCTGCTAGAGCGGGAGCCTATGAGCAGTTCTTC. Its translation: CASSPARAGAYEQFF.

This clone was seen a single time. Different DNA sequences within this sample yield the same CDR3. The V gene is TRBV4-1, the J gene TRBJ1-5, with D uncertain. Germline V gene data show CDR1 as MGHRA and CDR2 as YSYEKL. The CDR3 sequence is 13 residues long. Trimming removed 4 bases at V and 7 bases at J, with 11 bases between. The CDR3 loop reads CASSLPGQQPQHF. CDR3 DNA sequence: TGCGCCAGCAGCCTTCCGGGCCAACAGCCCCAGCATTTT.

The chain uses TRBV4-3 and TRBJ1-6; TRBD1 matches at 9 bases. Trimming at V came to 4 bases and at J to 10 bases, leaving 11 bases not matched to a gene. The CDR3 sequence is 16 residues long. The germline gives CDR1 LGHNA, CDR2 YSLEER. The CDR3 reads CASSRTGQGLGSPLHF. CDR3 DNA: TGCGCCAGCAGCCGGACGGGACAGGGATTAGGATCACCCCTCCACTTT.

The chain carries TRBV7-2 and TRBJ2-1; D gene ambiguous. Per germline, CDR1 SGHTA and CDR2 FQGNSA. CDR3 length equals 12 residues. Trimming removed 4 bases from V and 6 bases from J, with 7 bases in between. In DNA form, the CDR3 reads TGTGCCAGCAGCTCATACTTCAATGAGCAGTTCTTC. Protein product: CASSSYFNEQFF. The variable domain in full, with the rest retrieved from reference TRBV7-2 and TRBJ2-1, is GAGVSQSPSNKVTEKGKDVELRCDPISGHTALYWYRQSLGQGLEFLIYFQGNSAPDKSGLPSDRFSAERTGGSVSTLTIQRTQQEDSAVYLCASSSYFNEQFFGPGTRLTVL.

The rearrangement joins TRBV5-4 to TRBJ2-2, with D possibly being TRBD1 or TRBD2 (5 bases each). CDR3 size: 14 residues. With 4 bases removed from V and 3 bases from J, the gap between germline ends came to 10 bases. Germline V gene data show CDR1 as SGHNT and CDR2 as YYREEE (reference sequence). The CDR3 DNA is TGTGCCAGCAGCCTGGGACGTGACACCGGGGAGCTGTTTTTT. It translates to CASSLGRDTGELFF.

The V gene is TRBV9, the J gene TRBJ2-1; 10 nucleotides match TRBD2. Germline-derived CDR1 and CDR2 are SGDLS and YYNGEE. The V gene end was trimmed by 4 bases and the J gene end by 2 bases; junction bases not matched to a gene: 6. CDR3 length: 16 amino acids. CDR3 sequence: CASSPQLAGAYNEQFF. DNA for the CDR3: TGTGCCAGCAGCCCTCAGCTAGCGGGAGCCTACAATGAGCAGTTCTTC. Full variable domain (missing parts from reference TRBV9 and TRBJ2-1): DSGVTQTPKHLITATGQRVTLRCSPRSGDLSVYWYQQSLDQGLQFLIQYYNGEERAKGNILERFSAQQFPDLHSELNLSSLELGDSALYFCASSPQLAGAYNEQFFGPGTRLTVL.

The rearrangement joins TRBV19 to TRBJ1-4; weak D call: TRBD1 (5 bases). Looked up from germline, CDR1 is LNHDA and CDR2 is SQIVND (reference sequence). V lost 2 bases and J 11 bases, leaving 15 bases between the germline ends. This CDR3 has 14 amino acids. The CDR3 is CASSITGDNQKLFF. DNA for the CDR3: TGTGCCAGTAGTATAACAGGAGACAATCAGAAACTGTTTTTT. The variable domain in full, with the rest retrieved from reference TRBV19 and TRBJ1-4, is DGGITQSPKYLFRKEGQNVTLSCEQNLNHDAMYWYRQDPGQGLRLIYYSQIVNDFQKGDIAEGYSVSREKKESFPLTVTSAQKNPTAFYLCASSITGDNQKLFFGSGTQLSVL.

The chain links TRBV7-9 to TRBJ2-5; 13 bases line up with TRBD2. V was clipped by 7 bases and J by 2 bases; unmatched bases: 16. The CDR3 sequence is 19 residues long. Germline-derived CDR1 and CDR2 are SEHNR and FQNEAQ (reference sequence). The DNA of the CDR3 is TGTGCCAGCACTAAACCGATAGGGACTAGCGGGGTCCTACAAGAGACCCAGTACTTC. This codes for CASTKPIGTSGVLQETQYF.

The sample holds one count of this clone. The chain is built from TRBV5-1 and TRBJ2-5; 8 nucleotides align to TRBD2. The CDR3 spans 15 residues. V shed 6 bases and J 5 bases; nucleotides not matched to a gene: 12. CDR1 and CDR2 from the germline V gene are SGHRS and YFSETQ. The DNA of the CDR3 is TGCGCCAGCACCCAGCGGGGGTTGAGTGGGGAGACCCAGTACTTC. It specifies CASTQRGLSGETQYF.